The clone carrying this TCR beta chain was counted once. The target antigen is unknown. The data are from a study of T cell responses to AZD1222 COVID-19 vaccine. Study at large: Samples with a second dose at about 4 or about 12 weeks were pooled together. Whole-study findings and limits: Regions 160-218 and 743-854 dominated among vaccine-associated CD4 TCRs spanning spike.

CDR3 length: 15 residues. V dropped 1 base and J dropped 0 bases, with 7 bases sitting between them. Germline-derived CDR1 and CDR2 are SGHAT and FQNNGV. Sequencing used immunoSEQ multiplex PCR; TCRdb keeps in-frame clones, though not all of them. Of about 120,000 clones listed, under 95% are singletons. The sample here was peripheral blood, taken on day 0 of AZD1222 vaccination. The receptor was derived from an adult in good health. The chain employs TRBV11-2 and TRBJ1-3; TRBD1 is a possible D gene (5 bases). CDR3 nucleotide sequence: TGTGCCAGCAGCTTAGGGGGCCACTCTGGAAACACCATATATTTT. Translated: CASSLGGHSGNTIYF. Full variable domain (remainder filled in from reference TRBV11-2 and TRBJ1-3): EAGVAQSPRYKIIEKRQSVAFWCNPISGHATLYWYQQILGQGPKLLIQFQNNGVVDDSQLPKDRFSAERLKGVDSTLKIQPAKLEDSAVYLCASSLGGHSGNTIYFGEGSWLTVV.